One sample yielded the 18 T cell receptor beta chains listed below, sequenced in a study of T cell repertoires in cytomegalovirus infection. Each CDR3 protein gets one entry after TCRdb re-called the reads with MiXCR. The sample includes 830,000 or so distinct CDR3 sequences, 32% of them seen just once. The antigens of these receptors remain unknown. The sequencing used cultured CD8+ T cells from PBMCs, collected from culture after CMV antigen stimulation. These receptors were taken from a human donor in good health (CMV status not recorded). Some clones in this sample may be carry-over from other donors' samples.

The V gene is TRBV27, the J gene TRBJ2-5, with a possible D match to TRBD2 (5 bases). The length of the CDR3 is 16 residues. Looked up from germline, CDR1 is MNHEY and CDR2 is SMNVEV (reference sequence). V gave up 1 base and J gave up 1 base, with 13 bases separating them. The CDR3 reads CASSLLARGIQETQYF. CDR3 nucleotides: TGTGCCAGCAGTTTATTAGCTCGGGGTATCCAAGAGACCCAGTACTTC.

This clonotype was observed a handful of times. The chain carries TRBV27 and TRBJ2-5, with D perhaps matching TRBD1 (6 bases). This CDR3 contains 14 residues. V lost 2 bases and J 5 bases, leaving 12 bases between the germline ends. CDR1 is MNHEY, CDR2 SMNVEV, per germline (reference sequence). DNA for the CDR3: TGTGCCAGCAGTTTAATGGGGGCAAGGGAGACCCAGTACTTC. It translates to CASSLMGARETQYF.

Ten or more counts support this clonotype. The chain joins TRBV7-6 to TRBJ2-2; the match to TRBD2 covers 7 bases. CDR3 size: 18 residues. V was pared by 5 bases and J by 2 bases, with 14 bases of the junction left unmatched. Germline V gives CDR1 SGHVS, CDR2 FNYEAQ. In nucleotides, the CDR3 is TGTGCCAGCAGCCCGAGGGGTCGTGGCGGGGGTAACACCGGGGAGCTGTTTTTT. Residues: CASSPRGRGGGNTGELFF. Filled out from reference TRBV7-6 and TRBJ2-2, the complete variable domain reads GAGVSQSPRYKVTKRGQDVALRCDPISGHVSLYWYRQALGQGPEFLTYFNYEAQQDKSGLPNDRFSAERPEGSISTLTIQRTEQRDSAMYRCASSPRGRGGGNTGELFFGEGSRLTVL.

The chain has TRBV15 and TRBJ2-3; D is undetermined. The CDR3 has 17 residues. Germline V gene sequence: CDR1 LNHNV, CDR2 YYDKDF (reference sequence). Trimming removed 3 bases from V and 0 bases from J, with 16 bases in between. CDR3 bases: TGTGCCACCAGCAGCGGAGTCGTAACGTCTAGCACAGATACGCAGTATTTT. Its translation is CATSSGVVTSSTDTQYF.

The chain joins TRBV7-9 to TRBJ2-7, with D perhaps TRBD1 or TRBD2 (5 bases each). The germline V gene has CDR1 SEHNR and CDR2 FQNEAQ (reference sequence). Trimming stripped 5 bases from V and 7 bases from J, with 12 bases between. The CDR3 is 12 amino acids. DNA of the CDR3: TGTGCCAGCAGCCCGGGGCCGAGGGAGCAGTACTTC. The encoded protein is CASSPGPREQYF.

This chain links TRBV6-5 with TRBJ2-1; D call uncertain. The length of the CDR3 is 14 residues. Trimming took off 6 bases at V and 8 bases at J, with 17 bases between the two ends. Germline-derived CDR1 and CDR2 are MNHEY and SVGAGI. CDR3: CASRSQLSRDEQFF. The CDR3 DNA reads as TGTGCCAGCAGGTCACAGCTATCCCGGGATGAGCAGTTCTTC.

This clonotype has only a few counts. This rearrangement joins TRBV7-9 to TRBJ1-1; no reliable D call. Trimming took off 2 bases at V and 8 bases at J, with 12 bases between the two ends. Germline assignment: CDR1 SEHNR and CDR2 FQNEAQ (reference sequence). CDR3 length equals 13 residues. CDR3 region: CASSLLGRPEAFF. DNA for the CDR3: TGTGCCAGCAGCTTACTAGGGAGGCCCGAAGCTTTCTTT. The full variable domain, with the rest looked up from reference TRBV7-9 and TRBJ1-1, is DTGVSQNPRHKITKRGQNVTFRCDPISEHNRLYWYRQTLGQGPEFLTYFQNEAQLEKSRLLSDRFSAERPKGSFSTLEIQRTEQGDSAMYLCASSLLGRPEAFFGQGTRLTVV.

Only a few counts were recorded for this clonotype. The chain couples TRBV5-1 to TRBJ2-1; 9 nucleotides align to TRBD1. V lost 1 base, J lost 10 bases, and 24 bases stayed unmatched. CDR1 and CDR2 from the germline V gene are SGHRS and YFSETQ. This CDR3 spans 20 amino acids. CDR3 region: CASSLSTGGSQGTLPWEQFF. DNA for the CDR3: TGCGCCAGCAGCTTGTCTACAGGGGGCAGTCAGGGTACTTTGCCATGGGAGCAGTTCTTC.

The table lists this clonotype with a few counts. The chain employs TRBV7-9 and TRBJ2-7; 9 positions agree with TRBD1. With 5 bases clipped from V and 4 bases from J, the junction kept 9 bases outside the gene matches. The CDR3 covers 15 residues. Germline loops: CDR1 SEHNR, CDR2 FQNEAQ (reference sequence). CDR3 coding DNA: TGTGCCAGCAGCCGTACAGGGGGCAGGACATACGAGCAGTACTTC. It translates to CASSRTGGRTYEQYF.

V and J are TRBV7-6 and TRBJ2-1, with D possibly matching TRBD2 (5 bases). CDR1 is SGHVS, CDR2 FNYEAQ, per germline. This CDR3 is 14 amino acids long. V was trimmed by 0 bases and J by 6 bases, leaving 9 bases between them. The CDR3 reads CASSLAGEGNEQFF. The CDR3 coding sequence is TGTGCCAGCAGCTTAGCCGGAGAGGGCAATGAGCAGTTCTTC.

The chain carries TRBV7-3 and TRBJ1-4; D uncertain. Germline values: CDR1 SGHTA, CDR2 FQGTGA. V was clipped by 4 bases and J by 8 bases, with 11 bases between them. The CDR3 loop spans 13 amino acids. Written as DNA, the CDR3 is TGTGCCAGCAGCTCCAGACCCGAAGAAAAACTGTTTTTT. Translation: CASSSRPEEKLFF. Variable domain in full (rest from reference TRBV7-3 and TRBJ1-4): GAGVSQTPSNKVTEKGKYVELRCDPISGHTALYWYRQSLGQGPEFLIYFQGTGAADDSGLPNDRFFAVRPEGSVSTLKIQRTERGDSAVYLCASSSRPEEKLFFGSGTQLSVL.

The V gene is TRBV7-9, the J gene TRBJ1-4; D is perhaps TRBD1 (5 bases). The CDR3 runs to 18 residues. The V end was cut by 3 bases, the J end by 11 bases, with 28 bases between. The V gene's germline CDR1 is SEHNR and CDR2 FQNEAQ (reference sequence). CDR3 residues: CASSFPYPTENGGRKLFF. For the CDR3, the DNA is TGTGCCAGCAGCTTTCCTTATCCGACAGAAAACGGGGGAAGGAAACTGTTTTTT.

The chain links TRBV6-6 to TRBJ1-1, with 12 bases matching TRBD1. CDR1 and CDR2 (germline): MNHNY, SVGAGI (reference sequence). The J segment lost 11 bases and the V segment lost 2 bases, leaving 18 bases of the junction unmatched. CDR3 length equals 18 residues. Here the CDR3 DNA reads TGTGCCAGCAGTTACACCACGGGTCCGGGACAGGGGGCGCTGGGGGCTTTCTTT. This translates into CASSYTTGPGQGALGAFF.

The genes are TRBV12-3 or TRBV12-4 and TRBJ1-5, with a tentative D call TRBD1 (5 bases). With 5 bases removed from V and 6 bases from J, the gap between germline ends came to 14 bases. There are 14 residues in the CDR3. The CDR3 loop is CASSGRGRIQPQHF. CDR3 nucleotides: TGTGCCAGCAGTGGGCGGGGGAGGATTCAGCCCCAGCATTTT.

This clonotype was counted between two and nine times. The chain links TRBV19 to TRBJ1-1; D gene uncertain. Trimming shortened V by 5 bases and J by 6 bases, and 10 bases separated the two germline ends. Germline V gene sequence: CDR1 LNHDA, CDR2 SQIVND (reference sequence). The CDR3 has 12 amino acids. Here the CDR3 reads CASSDGYAEAFF. In nucleotides, the CDR3 is TGTGCCAGTAGTGACGGTTACGCTGAAGCTTTCTTT.

As to this clonotype: A read error is possible here, since a much larger clone lies one base away. This chain uses TRBV7-2 with TRBJ2-7; 8 bases agree with TRBD2. CDR1 and CDR2 from the germline V gene are SGHTA and FQGNSA. Losses at the gene ends were 3 bases for V and 2 bases for J; bases not matched to a gene: 12. The CDR3 is 17 residues long. The CDR3 DNA sequence: TGTGCCAGCAGCTTCCCCCAAGGCGGGGGGTTTGCCTACGAGCAGTACTTC. The encoded protein is CASSFPQGGGFAYEQYF.

This clonotype was seen only a few times. The CDR3 sequence is CASSYGPGLKGGYTF. The CDR3 DNA is TGTGCCAGCAGTTACGGGCCCGGACTGAAGGGTGGCTACACCTTC. V usage is TRBV6-5 and J usage is TRBJ1-2; D gene unclear. Germline V lookup: CDR1 MNHEY, CDR2 SVGAGI. The CDR3 extends over 15 amino acids. Trimming took 2 bases from V and 7 from J, leaving 17 bases between them.

V gene TRBV28 combines with J gene TRBJ2-2; 12 bases match TRBD1. Trimming cost V 4 bases and J 7 bases; bases outside gene matches: 7. In germline, CDR1 is MDHEN, CDR2 SYDVKM. The length of the CDR3 is 16 residues. This CDR3 is CASSSPGQGADGELFF. In nucleotides, the CDR3 is TGTGCCAGCAGTTCGCCGGGACAGGGGGCGGACGGGGAGCTGTTTTTT.